The 22 T cell receptor beta chains presented below share a single source sample, sequenced in a study of neoadjuvant nivolumab and ipilimumab in lung cancer. Produced via immunoSEQ multiplex PCR; TCRdb's table is partial and in-frame only. The data show 15,000 to 20,000 clones, about 90% seen once. Sample: peripheral blood, taken before neoadjuvant nivolumab, alone or with ipilimumab. All receptors come from an adult with non-small cell lung cancer.

The chain couples TRBV5-4 to TRBJ2-7; 11 nucleotides align to TRBD2. V was clipped by 1 base and J by 2 bases; unmatched bases: 2. The CDR3 extends over 15 amino acids. Germline V lookup: CDR1 SGHNT, CDR2 YYREEE (reference sequence). CDR3 sequence (DNA): TGTGCCAGCAGCTTGTCGGGACTAGCGGCCTACGAGCAGTACTTC. Its protein product is CASSLSGLAAYEQYF.

The CDR3: CASSVDYTGGIDTQYF. CDR3 DNA: TGTGCCAGCAGCGTAGACTATACGGGAGGGATAGATACGCAGTATTTT. This chain connects TRBV9 to TRBJ2-3; 8 bases are a match to TRBD2. After removal of 0 bases from V and 5 bases from J, the junction contained 8 bases not matched to a gene. The CDR3 totals 16 residues. The V gene's germline CDR1 is SGDLS and CDR2 YYNGEE. Looking up the rest from reference TRBV9 and TRBJ2-3 gives the full variable domain: DSGVTQTPKHLITATGQRVTLRCSPRSGDLSVYWYQQSLDQGLQFLIQYYNGEERAKGNILERFSAQQFPDLHSELNLSSLELGDSALYFCASSVDYTGGIDTQYFGPGTRLTVL.

The chain links TRBV15 to TRBJ2-5, with D maybe TRBD1 (6 bases). The CDR3 runs to 16 residues. In germline, CDR1 is LNHNV, CDR2 YYDKDF (reference sequence). Trimming cost V 5 bases and J 1 base, with 17 bases left between them. The CDR3 coding sequence is TGTGCCACCAGCCTGATAAGACAGGTTTTCCAAGAGACCCAGTACTTC. Translating it yields CATSLIRQVFQETQYF. The whole variable domain, remainder taken from reference TRBV15 and TRBJ2-5, is DAMVIQNPRYQVTQFGKPVTLSCSQTLNHNVMYWYQQKSSQAPKLLFHYYDKDFNNEADTPDNFQSRRPNTSFCFLDIRSPGLGDTAMYLCATSLIRQVFQETQYFGPGTRLLVL.

This chain joins TRBV6-5 and TRBJ1-1; 9 bases agree with TRBD1. The germline gives CDR1 MNHEY, CDR2 SVGAGI. The ends lost 5 bases at V and 4 bases at J; junction bases unmatched: 5. The CDR3 length is 14 residues. Written as DNA, the CDR3 is TGTGCCAGCAGTCCCCGGGACAGGGTCACTGAAGCTTTCTTT. It translates to CASSPRDRVTEAFF.

This chain uses TRBV30 with TRBJ2-7, with D uncertain. V was trimmed by 1 base and J by 1 base, leaving 5 bases between them. Germline values: CDR1 GTSNPN, CDR2 SVGIG (reference sequence). CDR3 size: 12 residues. Written as DNA, the CDR3 is TGTGCCTGGAGTGATCGTTCCTACGAGCAGTACTTC. Its protein product is CAWSDRSYEQYF. Looking up the rest from reference TRBV30 and TRBJ2-7 gives the full variable domain: SQTIHQWPATLVQPVGSPLSLECTVEGTSNPNLYWYRQAAGRGLQLLFYSVGIGQISSEVPQNLSASRPQDRQFILSSKKLLLSDSGFYLCAWSDRSYEQYFGPGTRLTVT.

Here the CDR3 reads CASSSLTGASYNEQFF. As DNA, the CDR3 is TGCGCCAGCAGCTCCCTGACAGGGGCGAGTTACAATGAGCAGTTCTTC. V usage is TRBV5-1 and J usage is TRBJ2-1; 8 bases are a match to TRBD1. Germline V gene lookup returns CDR1 SGHRS and CDR2 YFSETQ. This CDR3 has 16 residues. The J segment lost 4 bases and the V segment lost 3 bases, leaving 9 bases of the junction unmatched.

The chain joins TRBV11-3 to TRBJ2-2, with D uncertain. V was cut by 1 base and J by 4 bases, with 4 bases left in between. The CDR3 sequence is 13 residues long. Germline V gives CDR1 SGHNT, CDR2 YENEEA. The CDR3 DNA is TGTGCCAGCAGCTTAGTGGTCACCGGGGAGCTGTTTTTT. Translation gives CASSLVVTGELFF. The entire variable domain, with the rest obtained from reference TRBV11-3 and TRBJ2-2, is as follows: EAGVVQSPRYKIIEKKQPVAFWCNPISGHNTLYWYLQNLGQGPELLIRYENEEAVDDSQLPKDRFSAERLKGVDSTLKIQPAELGDSAVYLCASSLVVTGELFFGEGSRLTVL.

The DNA of the CDR3 is TGTGCCAGCAGCCCGTATACCCAGGTTACGCCCTTAACACGCACAGATACGCAGTATTTT. It specifies CASSPYTQVTPLTRTDTQYF. The chain recombines TRBV9 with TRBJ2-3; D gene ambiguous. The CDR3 contains 20 residues. Germline loops: CDR1 SGDLS, CDR2 YYNGEE. Between the trimmed V and J ends, which lost 4 bases and 1 base, there was a span of 28 bases. The variable domain in full, with the rest retrieved from reference TRBV9 and TRBJ2-3, is DSGVTQTPKHLITATGQRVTLRCSPRSGDLSVYWYQQSLDQGLQFLIQYYNGEERAKGNILERFSAQQFPDLHSELNLSSLELGDSALYFCASSPYTQVTPLTRTDTQYFGPGTRLTVL.

This clone was recorded only once. The gene calls are TRBV7-6 and TRBJ2-7, with 9 bases that match TRBD1. V dropped 1 base and J dropped 3; count of bases not matched to a gene: 4. The germline V gene has CDR1 SGHVS and CDR2 FNYEAQ. This CDR3 comprises 15 residues. The CDR3 loop reads CASSLGTGDFYEQYF. In DNA form, the CDR3 reads TGTGCCAGCAGCTTAGGGACAGGGGACTTCTACGAGCAGTACTTC.

The chain carries TRBV14 and TRBJ1-1, with unresolved D. The CDR3 length is 11 residues. Trimming took 8 bases from V and 6 from J, leaving 10 bases between them. Germline CDR1 SGHDN, CDR2 FVKESK. The CDR3 DNA reads TGTGCCAGCCTTCAGGTCGCTGAAGCTTTCTTT. Protein sequence: CASLQVAEAFF. Variable domain in full (rest from reference TRBV14 and TRBJ1-1): EAGVTQFPSHSVIEKGQTVTLRCDPISGHDNLYWYRRVMGKEIKFLLHFVKESKQDESGMPNNRFLAERTGGTYSTLKVQPAELEDSGVYFCASLQVAEAFFGQGTRLTVV.

The chain recombines TRBV11-2 with TRBJ2-3, with 16 bases that match TRBD2. With 5 bases clipped from V and 3 bases from J, the junction kept 5 bases outside the gene matches. Germline V lookup: CDR1 SGHAT, CDR2 FQNNGV. The CDR3 is made up of 17 amino acids. The chain's CDR3 is CASSPPGLAGGTDTQYF. DNA for the CDR3: TGTGCCAGCAGCCCGCCGGGACTAGCGGGAGGGACAGATACGCAGTATTTT.

The chain has TRBV18 and TRBJ2-7, with TRBD1 matching over 10 bases. The CDR3 length is 15 residues. The germline V gene encodes CDR1 KGHSH and CDR2 LQKENI. With V trimmed by 3 bases and J by 3 bases, 5 bases remained unmatched. Here the CDR3 reads CASSPPGTGDYEQYF. Written as DNA, the CDR3 is TGTGCCAGCTCACCTCCCGGGACAGGGGACTACGAGCAGTACTTC. Drawing the rest from reference TRBV18 and TRBJ2-7, the complete variable domain is NAGVMQNPRHLVRRRGQEARLRCSPMKGHSHVYWYRQLPEEGLKFMVYLQKENIIDESGMPKERFSAEFPKEGPSILRIQQVVRGDSAAYFCASSPPGTGDYEQYFGPGTRLTVT.

This chain joins TRBV18 and TRBJ2-7; no clear D gene. V was clipped by 5 bases and J by 0 bases, with 26 bases between them. The CDR3 has 19 amino acids. Germline CDR1 is KGHSH and CDR2 is LQKENI. DNA of the CDR3: TGTGCCAGCTCAAAAAACGATCATCTACAGTTTCGGATCTCCTACGAGCAGTACTTC. The encoded protein is CASSKNDHLQFRISYEQYF.

The V and J genes are TRBV29-1 and TRBJ1-2, with 9 positions matching TRBD1. Trimming took 7 bases from V and 8 from J; bases not matched to a gene: 8. This CDR3 contains 12 residues. CDR1 and CDR2 (germline): SQVTM, ANQGSEA. CDR3 in amino acids: CSARTGEGGYTF. CDR3 DNA: TGCAGCGCACGGACAGGGGAAGGGGGCTACACCTTC.

This chain joins TRBV5-1 and TRBJ2-5; D unresolved. This CDR3 spans 13 amino acids. CDR1 and CDR2 (germline): SGHRS, YFSETQ. The ends were cut back, 3 bases at V and 0 bases at J, with 6 bases in the middle. The CDR3, as DNA: TGCGCCAGCAGCTACGGTGACCAAGAGACCCAGTACTTC. As protein: CASSYGDQETQYF. The full variable domain, its missing parts supplied by reference TRBV5-1 and TRBJ2-5, is KAGVTQTPRYLIKTRGQQVTLSCSPISGHRSVSWYQQTPGQGLQFLFEYFSETQRNKGNFPGRFSGRQFSNSRSEMNVSTLELGDSALYLCASSYGDQETQYFGPGTRLLVL.

This clone was detected once. CDR3 nucleotide sequence: TGTGCCAGCAGCTTACGGGGGTCCCCCCTGAATACCTACGAGCAGTACTTC. Its translation: CASSLRGSPLNTYEQYF. The chain uses TRBV7-2 and TRBJ2-7, with D possibly matching TRBD2 (6 bases). The ends were cut back, 2 bases at V and 2 bases at J, with 19 bases in the middle. CDR3 size: 17 residues. Germline CDR1 reads SGHTA; CDR2 reads FQGNSA. Filled out from reference TRBV7-2 and TRBJ2-7, the complete variable domain reads GAGVSQSPSNKVTEKGKDVELRCDPISGHTALYWYRQSLGQGLEFLIYFQGNSAPDKSGLPSDRFSAERTGGSVSTLTIQRTQQEDSAVYLCASSLRGSPLNTYEQYFGPGTRLTVT.

The rearrangement links TRBV20-1 to TRBJ1-1; a weak D match, TRBD1 (5 bases). Germline values: CDR1 DFQATT, CDR2 SNEGSKA (reference sequence). V was trimmed by 5 bases and J by 8 bases, leaving 12 bases between them. The CDR3 covers 11 residues. The DNA for the CDR3 is TGCAGTGCTCGACAGAAACTAGAAGCTTTCTTT. Translation gives CSARQKLEAFF.

This chain joins TRBV28 and TRBJ2-7, with D perhaps TRBD1 (6 bases). Per germline, CDR1 MDHEN and CDR2 SYDVKM. V lost 7 bases and J lost 5, with 15 bases in between. This CDR3 region has 13 residues. The CDR3 DNA sequence: TGTGCCAGCAAGCAGGGGTCGTCCCACGAGCAGTACTTC. As protein: CASKQGSSHEQYF.

The gene calls are TRBV18 and TRBJ2-5; no reliable D call. Trimming took 2 bases from V and 5 from J, leaving 9 bases between them. CDR3 size: 13 residues. In germline, CDR1 is KGHSH, CDR2 LQKENI. The CDR3 DNA follows: TGTGCCAGCTCACCAAACAGTGGGGAGACCCAGTACTTC. Residues: CASSPNSGETQYF.

This sequence joins TRBV27 and TRBJ2-7; TRBD2 agrees at 10 bases. The V gene's germline CDR1 is MNHEY and CDR2 SMNVEV (reference sequence). V lost 5 bases to trimming and J lost 1 base; unmatched junction nucleotides: 5. The CDR3 contains 15 residues. The CDR3: CASSPRAGGSYEQYF. In nucleotides, the CDR3 is TGTGCCAGCAGTCCAAGAGCGGGAGGGTCCTACGAGCAGTACTTC.

The chain combines TRBV4-1 with TRBJ1-5; the D gene is possibly TRBD1 (5 bases). The CDR3 has 17 residues. Germline assignment: CDR1 MGHRA and CDR2 YSYEKL. Trimming removed 0 bases from V and 0 bases from J, with 12 bases in between. The CDR3: CASSQDVTGPSNQPQHF. The CDR3 DNA sequence: TGCGCCAGCAGCCAAGATGTAACGGGGCCTAGCAATCAGCCCCAGCATTTT.

The chain uses TRBV7-2 and TRBJ1-5; D not resolved. The CDR3 length is 13 residues. The V gene lost 4 bases and the J gene lost 6 bases, with 10 bases spanning the gap. CDR1 and CDR2 (germline): SGHTA, FQGNSA. The CDR3 region has the DNA TGTGCCAGCAGCTCCCGGCAGTCTCAGCCCCAGCATTTT. This translates into CASSSRQSQPQHF.